This is a list of T cell receptor beta chains from one sample in a study of T cell clusters in autoimmune cytopenias. TCRdb processed the multiplex PCR reads again and assigns one entry to each CDR3 protein, with no DNA. This table lists about 4,000 distinct CDR3 sequences. These same data were also listed under a study on T cell repertoires in aging, cancer and after chemotherapy.

Sequenced material: peripheral blood. These receptors were obtained from a human donor with an autoimmune cytopenia or autoimmune hepatitis (not recorded which). Both conserved end residues are part of each CDR3. The order of the fields is clone size, V gene, J gene, CDR3 protein. Expanded clones are given a class, and other clones once, few, many or no size at all.

clone size: -; V gene: TRBV27; J gene: TRBJ1-2; CDR3 protein: CASSLSSGYNYGYTF
clone size: -; V gene: TRBV6-5; J gene: TRBJ1-5; CDR3 protein: CASGPVLFQPQHF
clone size: -; V gene: TRBV6-1; J gene: TRBJ2-5; CDR3 protein: CASTPFGTGGVPGQETQYF
clone size: medium-sized; V gene: TRBV6-1; J gene: TRBJ1-5; CDR3 protein: CASSEWAGYNQPQHF
clone size: -; V gene: TRBV5-6; J gene: TRBJ2-5; CDR3 protein: CASSLGSGEETQYF
clone size: -; V gene: TRBV6-1; J gene: TRBJ2-2; CDR3 protein: CASGDRDTGELFF
clone size: medium-sized; V gene: TRBV11-3; J gene: TRBJ2-1; CDR3 protein: CASSLVLTGIAHEQFF
clone size: medium-sized; V gene: TRBV19; J gene: TRBJ1-4; CDR3 protein: CASSTGRFPEKLFF
clone size: -; V gene: TRBV19; J gene: TRBJ1-1; CDR3 protein: CASIPIGALNTEAFF
clone size: medium-sized; V gene: TRBV19; J gene: TRBJ2-6; CDR3 protein: CASSKQQVVGANVLTF
clone size: -; V gene: TRBV27; J gene: TRBJ1-2; CDR3 protein: CASSSGRGYTF
clone size: -; V gene: TRBV11-3; J gene: TRBJ2-3; CDR3 protein: CASSLDVGGLDTQYF
clone size: -; V gene: TRBV5-6; J gene: TRBJ2-5; CDR3 protein: CASSLAGASRQETQYF
clone size: -; V gene: TRBV6-1; J gene: TRBJ1-6; CDR3 protein: CASSGLEQPNSPLHF
clone size: -; V gene: TRBV2; J gene: TRBJ1-5; CDR3 protein: CASKGFNQPQHF
clone size: -; V gene: TRBV6-2/TRBV6-3; J gene: TRBJ2-1; CDR3 protein: CASRTSGGVPEQFF
clone size: medium-sized; V gene: TRBV29-1; J gene: TRBJ2-6; CDR3 protein: CSVSQGAFGANVLTF
clone size: -; V gene: TRBV15; J gene: TRBJ2-3; CDR3 protein: CATSRGGGGRSTDTQYF
clone size: -; V gene: TRBV19; J gene: TRBJ1-1; CDR3 protein: CASSIGLTGNTEAFF
clone size: -; V gene: TRBV5-1; J gene: TRBJ1-3; CDR3 protein: CASSRDRSSGNTIYF
clone size: medium-sized; V gene: TRBV29-1; J gene: TRBJ2-2; CDR3 protein: CSARDRGPFANTGELFF
clone size: -; V gene: TRBV6-5; J gene: TRBJ2-3; CDR3 protein: CASSHKTGVPDTQYF
clone size: -; V gene: TRBV6-5; J gene: TRBJ1-1; CDR3 protein: CASSRGTGDTEAFF
clone size: -; V gene: TRBV13; J gene: TRBJ1-1; CDR3 protein: CASSYDANTEAFF
clone size: -; V gene: TRBV19; J gene: TRBJ1-5; CDR3 protein: CASSPLRGLSSQHF
clone size: -; V gene: TRBV11-3; J gene: TRBJ2-1; CDR3 protein: CASSLTGRQFF
clone size: medium-sized; V gene: TRBV19; J gene: TRBJ2-5; CDR3 protein: CASSIAETQYF
clone size: medium-sized; V gene: TRBV19; J gene: TRBJ1-5; CDR3 protein: CASSTLGSGQPQHF
clone size: -; V gene: TRBV6-5; J gene: TRBJ2-3; CDR3 protein: CASKGLAADTQYF
clone size: -; V gene: TRBV19; J gene: TRBJ1-5; CDR3 protein: CASSPGLYSNQPQHF
clone size: -; V gene: TRBV15; J gene: TRBJ2-1; CDR3 protein: CATSSLGLAGLDEQFF
clone size: medium-sized; V gene: TRBV29-1; J gene: TRBJ2-1; CDR3 protein: CSVDRGVYNEQFF
clone size: -; V gene: TRBV27; J gene: TRBJ2-3; CDR3 protein: CASSLLGGTQYF
clone size: -; V gene: TRBV6-5; J gene: TRBJ2-1; CDR3 protein: CASSYSRKADHEQFF
clone size: -; V gene: TRBV12-3/TRBV12-4; J gene: TRBJ2-7; CDR3 protein: CASSWAGTGAGHEQYF
clone size: -; V gene: TRBV29-1; J gene: TRBJ1-2; CDR3 protein: CSVEGYRGTANYGYTF
clone size: -; V gene: TRBV19; J gene: TRBJ2-3; CDR3 protein: CASSFFPSTDTQYF
clone size: medium-sized; V gene: TRBV19; J gene: TRBJ1-6; CDR3 protein: CASSLGTVNNSPLHF